This T cell receptor (beta chain) is from a study of OX40 agonist ivuxolimab in advanced cancers. Overall study context: Averaging 60 years in age, with a range of roughly 20 to 79, the cohort was around 87% male. General study findings and limits: Patients who responded partially at 0.1-3.0 mg/kg showed clonal expansion ranking among the lowest. At 0.1 to 3.0 mg/kg, clonal expansion of CD4+ and CD8+ blood T cells had occurred by week 6.

This clone was counted a few times. The antigen remains undetermined. Trimming shortened V by 5 bases and J by 0 bases, and 9 bases separated the two germline ends. The germline gives CDR1 SGHRS, CDR2 YFSETQ. The CDR3 extends over 15 amino acids. Sequencing used immunoSEQ multiplex PCR; TCRdb keeps in-frame clones, though not all of them. In the table there are about 79,000 clones, roughly 88% of which are singletons. The sample consisted of CD4+ or CD8+ T cells sorted from blood, taken in a trial of the OX40 agonist ivuxolimab. This TCR came from an adult with an advanced solid tumor such as melanoma, head and neck, liver or kidney cancer. The chain links TRBV5-1 to TRBJ1-6; unclear D gene. The CDR3 sequence is CASSVGSSYNSPLHF. In DNA form, the CDR3 reads TGCGCCAGCAGTGTAGGGAGCTCCTATAATTCACCCCTCCACTTT.